This T cell receptor (beta chain) originates from a study of cytomegalovirus exposure and HLA in healthy donors. Regarding the study as a whole: Because they were indistinguishable, some V segments, including TRBV6-2 and TRBV6-3, were excluded. Usually a TCR sequence was rare, but some public TCRs were found in many donors. Sequencing likely generated an artifact that appeared as a cluster of highly shared sequence variants.

The CDR3 runs to 16 residues. Germline CDR1 SGHNT, CDR2 YYREEE (reference sequence). V gave up 4 bases and J gave up 7 bases, with 18 bases separating them. With 60 Vbeta and 13 Jbeta primers, the PCR was carried out. The method was immunoSEQ multiplex PCR; TCRdb's version includes in-frame clones alone and lacks a portion of them. The sample includes around 250,000 clones, about 81% of them seen just once. Note on this clone: Its antigen is not identified.

V and J are TRBV5-4 and TRBJ1-6; D possibly corresponds to TRBD1 (5 bases). Sample: PBMCs. This TCR derives from an older woman in good health and CMV-seropositive. DNA of the CDR3: TGTGCCAGCAGCCGAACGGGGACTGATAGGAATTCACCCCTCCACTTT. Translated: CASSRTGTDRNSPLHF.